The present T cell receptor (beta chain) was sequenced within a study of blood T cell repertoires in COVID-19. Whole-study context: The United States, Italy and Spain supplied acute and convalescent COVID-19 samples. Sample material is recorded as cDNA or gDNA derived from T cells, B-cell-depleted T cells, or PBMCs.

Original methodology: Nucleated cell number was recorded as an estimate derived from reference gene primer amplification. The table came from immunoSEQ multiplex PCR; TCRdb's copy has only in-frame clones and leaves some out. That table furnishes V, J and clone size, whereas the DNA furnished D and trimming. The sample gives 270,000 or so clones, 86% of which show up once; 3% is in the top ten. The germline V gene encodes CDR1 ENHRY and CDR2 SYGVKD. The length of the CDR3 is 11 residues. Trimming cost V 8 bases and J 6 bases, with 10 bases left between them. Sequenced sample: peripheral blood. The sequence derives from a woman aged 25 to 39 with active or convalescent COVID-19. The chain couples TRBV10-3 to TRBJ1-2; D call uncertain. The CDR3 DNA is TGTGCCATCGAAGGCAGCGATGGCTACACCTTC. Its translation: CAIEGSDGYTF.